These 15 T cell receptor beta chains originate from one sample sequenced in a study of PD-1 blockade in classical Hodgkin lymphoma (dated by TCRdb to 2018 to 2021). The library was produced with the immunoSEQ multiplex PCR assay. The table was pulled from immuneACCESS by TCRdb, which kept in-frame rearrangements only. Such tables lose some clones; where checked, under half of the loss comes from unresolved V genes, and the rest has no known cause. The sample table lists more than 140,000 clones, under 85% of them with a count of one. The top ten constitute 7.5% to 9.5% of the sample. The time point label, read with the paper, signifies: cycle 2 day 1 (C2D1) of nivolumab. Relapse after autologous stem cell transplantation had occurred in all trial patients, and cohorts A, B and C were distinguished by prior brentuximab vedotin exposure. Sequences were derived from peripheral blood mononuclear cells (PBMCs), sampled before the second cycle of nivolumab. These receptors originate from a human donor with classical Hodgkin lymphoma.

V is TRBV7-2 and J is TRBJ1-4; the match to TRBD1 covers 12 bases. The length of the CDR3 is 16 residues. V dropped 5 bases and J dropped 10; count of bases not matched to a gene: 11. CDR1 is SGHTA, CDR2 FQGNSA, per germline. In nucleotides, the CDR3 is TGTGCCAGCAGCCTAGAGGGACAGGGGGCGAGGGGAAAACTGTTTTTT. Protein sequence: CASSLEGQGARGKLFF.

This clone was found a few times. The rearrangement joins TRBV9 to TRBJ2-1; 7 bases are a match to TRBD1. This CDR3 comprises 18 residues. CDR1 is SGDLS, CDR2 YYNGEE, per germline. V shed 3 bases and J 5 bases; nucleotides not matched to a gene: 17. CDR3 DNA: TGTGCCAGCAGCGACTCCCTCTTAGAGGGGGCAGGGCACAATGAGCAGTTCTTC. The encoded protein is CASSDSLLEGAGHNEQFF. Full variable domain (outside the CDR3, taken from reference TRBV9 and TRBJ2-1): DSGVTQTPKHLITATGQRVTLRCSPRSGDLSVYWYQQSLDQGLQFLIQYYNGEERAKGNILERFSAQQFPDLHSELNLSSLELGDSALYFCASSDSLLEGAGHNEQFFGPGTRLTVL.

This chain joins TRBV7-2 and TRBJ2-5; D perhaps matches TRBD1 (7 bases). Trimming took 4 bases from V and 5 from J, leaving 20 bases between them. The germline V gene encodes CDR1 SGHTA and CDR2 FQGNSA. The CDR3 spans 16 residues. The CDR3 bases are TGTGCCAGCAGCTCATTTCAGGGGGACTTCCAGGAGACCCAGTACTTC. The encoded protein is CASSSFQGDFQETQYF.

The chain links TRBV9 to TRBJ1-4; TRBD1 agrees at 9 bases. J lost 7 bases, V lost 4 bases, and 5 bases had no gene match. Germline V CDR1 and CDR2: SGDLS, YYNGEE. The CDR3 covers 14 residues. The chain's CDR3 is CASSPGQGSEKLFF. In nucleotides, the CDR3 is TGTGCCAGCAGCCCGGGACAGGGAAGTGAAAAACTGTTTTTT.

This clone was observed a handful of times. J is TRBJ2-7 and V is TRBV25-1; D is possibly TRBD1 or TRBD2 (7 bases each). Germline CDR1 and CDR2: MGHDK and SYGVNS. Trimming shortened V by 1 base and J by 7 bases, and 20 bases separated the two germline ends. This CDR3 contains 16 residues. The chain's CDR3 is CASSESPHQGGSEQYF. In nucleotides, the CDR3 is TGTGCCAGCAGTGAATCCCCGCACCAGGGGGGGTCTGAGCAGTACTTC.

This clone was found a few times. The rearrangement links TRBV6-5 to TRBJ1-6; D remains unclear. CDR3 length: 13 residues. Deletions cut 7 bases from V and 8 bases from J, with 12 bases between. Germline V gene lookup returns CDR1 MNHEY and CDR2 SVGAGI. The CDR3 reads CASTQFTDSPLHF. CDR3 sequence (DNA): TGTGCCAGCACACAATTCACGGATTCACCCCTCCACTTT.

The chain employs TRBV19 and TRBJ2-1, with D uncertain. CDR3 length equals 11 residues. In germline, CDR1 is LNHDA, CDR2 SQIVND (reference sequence). V shed 4 bases and J shed 8 bases, with 6 bases lying between them. The CDR3 reads CASSTTDEQFF. CDR3 coding DNA: TGTGCCAGTAGTACTACAGATGAGCAGTTCTTC. The variable domain in full, completed from reference TRBV19 and TRBJ2-1, reads DGGITQSPKYLFRKEGQNVTLSCEQNLNHDAMYWYRQDPGQGLRLIYYSQIVNDFQKGDIAEGYSVSREKKESFPLTVTSAQKNPTAFYLCASSTTDEQFFGPGTRLTVL.

This clone is a singleton in its sample. The rearrangement links TRBV9 to TRBJ2-1, with D perhaps matching TRBD1 (6 bases). The CDR3 consists of 15 residues. V was shortened by 4 bases and J by 0 bases, with 11 bases between the two germline ends. CDR1 SGDLS and CDR2 YYNGEE come from the germline V gene. The CDR3 sequence is CASSLGGNSYNEQFF. CDR3 nucleotides: TGTGCCAGCAGCTTAGGGGGTAACTCCTACAATGAGCAGTTCTTC.

The V call is TRBV7-9, the J call TRBJ1-2; no reliable D call. V lost 5 bases to trimming and J lost 1 base, with 17 bases between them. The CDR3 sequence is 16 residues long. CDR1 and CDR2 (germline): SEHNR, FQNEAQ (reference sequence). CDR3 nucleotide sequence: TGTGCCAGCAGCGAACCGGGATTTTCCGATAACTATGGCTACACCTTC. Residues: CASSEPGFSDNYGYTF.

This clone has a handful of counts. The rearrangement joins TRBV9 to TRBJ2-5; no definite D call. CDR1 SGDLS and CDR2 YYNGEE come from the germline V gene. This CDR3 comprises 13 residues. With 1 base removed from V and 0 bases from J, the gap between germline ends came to 4 bases. The CDR3 region has the DNA TGTGCCAGCAGCGTACTGGACCAAGAGACCCAGTACTTC. Protein product: CASSVLDQETQYF.

This clone occurred a few times. The chain combines TRBV6-5 with TRBJ1-6, with 7 bases that match TRBD1. From germline, CDR1 is MNHEY and CDR2 SVGAGI. The CDR3 is 13 residues long. V trimming: 6 bases; J trimming: 6 bases; junction bases outside the gene matches: 2. DNA of the CDR3: TGTGCCAGCAGGGGACAGAGTAATTCACCCCTCCACTTT. It yields the protein CASRGQSNSPLHF.

The chain employs TRBV7-3 and TRBJ2-3; 8 positions agree with TRBD2. There are 15 residues in the CDR3. Trimming cost V 5 bases and J 2 bases; bases outside gene matches: 6. Looked up from germline, CDR1 is SGHTA and CDR2 is FQGTGA. DNA for the CDR3: TGTGCCAGCAGCACGAGCGGGGGCAACACAGATACGCAGTATTTT. Residues: CASSTSGGNTDTQYF.

The CDR3 loop reads CASSLLVGPEAFF. For the CDR3, the DNA is TGTGCCAGCAGCTTGTTAGTCGGGCCTGAAGCTTTCTTT. The chain has TRBV7-8 and TRBJ1-1; D call uncertain. Trimming took 3 bases from V and 6 from J, leaving 11 bases between them. The CDR3 has 13 amino acids. CDR1 and CDR2 (germline): SGHVS, FQNEAQ.

This chain links TRBV7-8 with TRBJ2-1; 9 bases align to TRBD2. Germline V gives CDR1 SGHVS, CDR2 FQNEAQ. With V trimmed by 4 bases and J by 0 bases, 4 bases remained unmatched. The CDR3 has 16 amino acids. CDR3 in DNA: TGTGCCAGCAGCTGGATTAGCGGGAGCTCCTACAATGAGCAGTTCTTC. Its protein product is CASSWISGSSYNEQFF.

This clone appeared a few times. The chain combines TRBV18 with TRBJ1-5; D is perhaps TRBD1 (5 bases). Trimming removed 4 bases at V and 2 bases at J, with 9 bases between. This CDR3 is built from 14 residues. CDR1 KGHSH and CDR2 LQKENI come from the germline V gene. The CDR3 is CASSQGRGNQPQHF. In DNA form, the CDR3 reads TGTGCCAGCTCACAAGGCAGGGGCAATCAGCCCCAGCATTTT.